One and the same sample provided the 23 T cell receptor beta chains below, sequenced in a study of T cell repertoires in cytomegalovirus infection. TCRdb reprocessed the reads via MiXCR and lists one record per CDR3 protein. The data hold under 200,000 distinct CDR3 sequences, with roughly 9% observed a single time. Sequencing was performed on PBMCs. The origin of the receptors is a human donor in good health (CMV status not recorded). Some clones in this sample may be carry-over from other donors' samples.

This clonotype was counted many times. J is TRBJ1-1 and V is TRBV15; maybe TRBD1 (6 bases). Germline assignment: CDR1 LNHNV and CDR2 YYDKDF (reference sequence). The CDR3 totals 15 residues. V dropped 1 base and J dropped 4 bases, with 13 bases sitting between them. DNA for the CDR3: TGTGCCACCAGCAGAGCCGTTACAGGGCCCACTGAAGCTTTCTTT. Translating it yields CATSRAVTGPTEAFF.

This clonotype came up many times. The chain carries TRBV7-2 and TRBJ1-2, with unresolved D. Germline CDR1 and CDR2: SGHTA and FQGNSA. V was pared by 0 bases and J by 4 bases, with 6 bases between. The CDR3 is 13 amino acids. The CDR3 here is CASSLASGYGYTF. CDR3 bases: TGTGCCAGCAGCTTAGCTAGTGGCTATGGCTACACCTTC. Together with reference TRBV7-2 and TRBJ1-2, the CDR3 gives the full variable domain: GAGVSQSPSNKVTEKGKDVELRCDPISGHTALYWYRQSLGQGLEFLIYFQGNSAPDKSGLPSDRFSAERTGGSVSTLTIQRTQQEDSAVYLCASSLASGYGYTFGSGTRLTVV.

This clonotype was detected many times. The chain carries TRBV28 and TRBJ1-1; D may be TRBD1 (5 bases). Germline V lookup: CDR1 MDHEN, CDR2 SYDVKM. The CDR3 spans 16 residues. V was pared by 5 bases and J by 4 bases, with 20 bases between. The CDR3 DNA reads TGTGCCAGCAGTCTATCATACGGGACGCCGGGCACTGAAGCTTTCTTT. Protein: CASSLSYGTPGTEAFF.

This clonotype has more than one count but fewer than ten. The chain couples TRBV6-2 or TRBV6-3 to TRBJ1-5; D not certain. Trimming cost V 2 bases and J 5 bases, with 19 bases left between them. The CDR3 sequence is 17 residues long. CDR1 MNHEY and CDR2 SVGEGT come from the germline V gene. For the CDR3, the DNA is TGTGCCAGCAGTTACCCTAGACATAGAGGTGATTATCAGCCCCAGCATTTT. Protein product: CASSYPRHRGDYQPQHF.

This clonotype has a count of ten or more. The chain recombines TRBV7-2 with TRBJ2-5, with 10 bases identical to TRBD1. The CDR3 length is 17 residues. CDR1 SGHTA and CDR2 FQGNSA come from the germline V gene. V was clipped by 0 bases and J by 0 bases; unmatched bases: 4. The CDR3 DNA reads TGTGCCAGCAGCTTAGCATGGACAGGGGGGTACCAAGAGACCCAGTACTTC. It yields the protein CASSLAWTGGYQETQYF. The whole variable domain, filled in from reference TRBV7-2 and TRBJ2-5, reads GAGVSQSPSNKVTEKGKDVELRCDPISGHTALYWYRQSLGQGLEFLIYFQGNSAPDKSGLPSDRFSAERTGGSVSTLTIQRTQQEDSAVYLCASSLAWTGGYQETQYFGPGTRLLVL.

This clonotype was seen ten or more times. CDR3 DNA: TGTGCCAGCAGCAAAAGCGGGAGGGCTGCGAATGAGCAGTTCTTC. It translates to CASSKSGRAANEQFF. V usage is TRBV28 and J usage is TRBJ2-1, with TRBD2 matching over 10 bases. Looked up from germline, CDR1 is MDHEN and CDR2 is SYDVKM. Trimming took 6 bases from V and 7 from J; bases not matched to a gene: 9. The CDR3 is 15 residues long.

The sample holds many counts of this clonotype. Here the CDR3 DNA reads TGTGCCAGCAGCCAACTATCAATCGTACCCTATAATTCACCCCTCCACTTT. Translated, it gives CASSQLSIVPYNSPLHF. The chain carries TRBV11-2 and TRBJ1-6; D is ambiguous. The V end was cut by 5 bases, the J end by 2 bases, with 16 bases between. The length of the CDR3 is 17 residues. CDR1 and CDR2 from the germline V gene are SGHAT and FQNNGV.

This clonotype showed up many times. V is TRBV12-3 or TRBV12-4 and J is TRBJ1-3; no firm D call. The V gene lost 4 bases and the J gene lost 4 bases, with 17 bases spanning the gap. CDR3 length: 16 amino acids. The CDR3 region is CASSSRPNQPGNTIYF. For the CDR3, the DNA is TGTGCCAGCAGTTCCCGACCTAACCAGCCCGGAAACACCATATATTTT.

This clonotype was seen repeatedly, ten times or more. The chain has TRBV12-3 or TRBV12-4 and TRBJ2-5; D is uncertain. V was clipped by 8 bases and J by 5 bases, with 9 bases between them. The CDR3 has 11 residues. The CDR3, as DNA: TGTGCCAGCGGAAATGGGGAGACCCAGTACTTC. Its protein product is CASGNGETQYF.

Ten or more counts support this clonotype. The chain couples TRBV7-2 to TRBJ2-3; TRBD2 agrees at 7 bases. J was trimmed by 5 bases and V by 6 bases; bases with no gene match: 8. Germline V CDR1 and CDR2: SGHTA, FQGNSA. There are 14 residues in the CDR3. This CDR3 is CASRIGGSVDTQYF. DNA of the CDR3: TGTGCCAGCAGGATTGGCGGGAGTGTAGATACGCAGTATTTT.

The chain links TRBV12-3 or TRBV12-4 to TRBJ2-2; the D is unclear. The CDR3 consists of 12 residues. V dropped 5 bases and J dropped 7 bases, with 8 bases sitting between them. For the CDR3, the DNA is TGTGCCAGCAGTCGTGTCGGCGGGGAGCTGTTTTTT. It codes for CASSRVGGELFF.

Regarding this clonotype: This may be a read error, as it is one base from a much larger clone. CDR3 in DNA: TGTGCCAGCAGGTTACCCCCGAACAGCGGACCCTCCTACGAGCAGTACTTC. Its protein product is CASRLPPNSGPSYEQYF. The chain has TRBV27 and TRBJ2-7, with a tentative D call TRBD2 (5 bases). The CDR3 has 17 amino acids. Germline V CDR1 and CDR2: MNHEY, SMNVEV (reference sequence). With 6 bases removed from V and 0 bases from J, the gap between germline ends came to 21 bases.

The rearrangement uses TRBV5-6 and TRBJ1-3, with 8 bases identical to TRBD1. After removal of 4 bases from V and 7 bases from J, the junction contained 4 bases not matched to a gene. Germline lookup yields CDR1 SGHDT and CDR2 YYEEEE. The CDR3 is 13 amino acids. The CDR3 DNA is TGTGCCAGCAGCCTCCACAGGGGGAACACCATATATTTT. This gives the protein CASSLHRGNTIYF.

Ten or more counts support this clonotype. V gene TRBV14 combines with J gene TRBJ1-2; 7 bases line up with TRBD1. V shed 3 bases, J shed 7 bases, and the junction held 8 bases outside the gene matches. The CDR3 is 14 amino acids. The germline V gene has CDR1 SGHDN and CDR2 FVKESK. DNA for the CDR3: TGTGCCAGCAGCCAGAGACAGGGAGTCGGTGGCTACACCTTC. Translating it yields CASSQRQGVGGYTF.

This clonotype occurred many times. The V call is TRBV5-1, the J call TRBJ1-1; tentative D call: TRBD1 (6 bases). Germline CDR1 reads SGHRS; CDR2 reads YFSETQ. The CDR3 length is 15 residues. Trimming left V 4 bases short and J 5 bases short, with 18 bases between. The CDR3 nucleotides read TGCGCCAGCAGCCGGGAACAGGGAAAGGGGACTGAAGCTTTCTTT. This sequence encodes CASSREQGKGTEAFF.

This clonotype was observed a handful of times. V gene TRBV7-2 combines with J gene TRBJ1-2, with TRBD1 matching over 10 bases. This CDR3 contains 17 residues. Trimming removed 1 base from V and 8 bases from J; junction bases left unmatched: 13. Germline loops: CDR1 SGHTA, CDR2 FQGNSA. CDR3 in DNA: TGTGCCAGCAGCTTAGTTGGGGGACAGGGGTTCGGAGTAGGCTACACCTTC. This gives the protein CASSLVGGQGFGVGYTF.

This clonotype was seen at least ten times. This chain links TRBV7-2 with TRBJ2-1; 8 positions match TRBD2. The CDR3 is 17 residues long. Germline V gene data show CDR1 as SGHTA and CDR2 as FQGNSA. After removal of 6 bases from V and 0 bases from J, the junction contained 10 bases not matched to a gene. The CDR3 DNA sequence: TGTGCCAGCAGTTGGATAGCGGGAATGAGCTCCTACAATGAGCAGTTCTTC. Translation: CASSWIAGMSSYNEQFF.

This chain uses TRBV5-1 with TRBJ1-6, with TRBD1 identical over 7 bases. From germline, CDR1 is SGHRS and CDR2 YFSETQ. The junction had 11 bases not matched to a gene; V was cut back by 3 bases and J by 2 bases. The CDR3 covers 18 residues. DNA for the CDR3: TGCGCCAGCAGCTACGGACAGGACGGATCACCCTATAATTCACCCCTCCACTTT. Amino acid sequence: CASSYGQDGSPYNSPLHF.

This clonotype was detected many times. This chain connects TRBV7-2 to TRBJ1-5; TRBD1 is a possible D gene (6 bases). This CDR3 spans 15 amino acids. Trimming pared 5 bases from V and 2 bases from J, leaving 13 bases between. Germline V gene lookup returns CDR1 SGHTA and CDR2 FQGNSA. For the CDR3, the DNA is TGTGCCAGCAGCCCTAGGTACAGGGGCAATCAGCCCCAGCATTTT. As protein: CASSPRYRGNQPQHF. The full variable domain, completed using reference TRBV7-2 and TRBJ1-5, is GAGVSQSPSNKVTEKGKDVELRCDPISGHTALYWYRQSLGQGLEFLIYFQGNSAPDKSGLPSDRFSAERTGGSVSTLTIQRTQQEDSAVYLCASSPRYRGNQPQHFGDGTRLSIL.

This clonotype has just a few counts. CDR3 bases: TGCGCCAGCATTGGAATCGGGAAGACTAACTATGGCTACACCTTC. Translation gives CASIGIGKTNYGYTF. The chain joins TRBV23-1 to TRBJ1-2; D call uncertain. TRBV23-1 is given ORF status, its function remaining uncertain. The ends were cut back, 7 bases at V and 0 bases at J, with 15 bases in the middle. The CDR3 loop spans 15 amino acids.

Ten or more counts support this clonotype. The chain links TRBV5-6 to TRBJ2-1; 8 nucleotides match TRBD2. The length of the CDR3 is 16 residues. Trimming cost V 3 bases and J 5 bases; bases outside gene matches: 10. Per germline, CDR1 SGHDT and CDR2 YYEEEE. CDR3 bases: TGTGCCAGCAGCTCACCCCGACTAGCGATCCACAATGAGCAGTTCTTC. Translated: CASSSPRLAIHNEQFF.

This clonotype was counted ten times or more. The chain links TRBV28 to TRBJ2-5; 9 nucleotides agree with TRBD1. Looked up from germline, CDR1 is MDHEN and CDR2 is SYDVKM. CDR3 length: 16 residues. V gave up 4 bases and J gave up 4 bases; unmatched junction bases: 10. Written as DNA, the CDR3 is TGTGCCAGCAGTTATTCAACAGGGGGCTTCATAGAGACCCAGTACTTC. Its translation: CASSYSTGGFIETQYF.

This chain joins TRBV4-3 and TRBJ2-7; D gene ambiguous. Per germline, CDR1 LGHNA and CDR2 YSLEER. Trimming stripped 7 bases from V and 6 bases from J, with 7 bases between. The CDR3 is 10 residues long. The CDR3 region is CASKRCEQYF. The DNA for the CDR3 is TGCGCCAGCAAAAGGTGCGAGCAGTACTTC.